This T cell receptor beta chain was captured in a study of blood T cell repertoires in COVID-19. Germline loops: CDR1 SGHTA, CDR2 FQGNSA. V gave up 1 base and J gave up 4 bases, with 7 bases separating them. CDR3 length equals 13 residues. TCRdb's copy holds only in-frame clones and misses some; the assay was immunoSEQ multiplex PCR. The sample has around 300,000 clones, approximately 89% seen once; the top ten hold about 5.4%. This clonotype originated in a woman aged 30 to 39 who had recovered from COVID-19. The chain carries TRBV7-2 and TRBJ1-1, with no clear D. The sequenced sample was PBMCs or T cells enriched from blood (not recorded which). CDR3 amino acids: CASSLGLATEAFF. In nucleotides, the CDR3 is TGTGCCAGCAGCTTAGGTTTGGCCACTGAAGCTTTCTTT.